The text below deals with one T cell receptor (beta chain). The assay was immunoSEQ multiplex PCR, and TCRdb's table has in-frame clones only and misses some. The sample carries more than 150,000 clones, 89% recorded once. The data were obtained in a study of blood T cell repertoires in COVID-19. Study-wide context: Both acute and convalescent COVID-19 samples were obtained from the United States, Italy and Spain.

Sequencing was performed on peripheral blood. This TCR derives from a man aged 55-75 years with acute or convalescent COVID-19.

The CDR3 bases are TGTGCCAGCACCTCCGGGACTAGCAGCTACGAGCAGTACTTC. This gives the protein CASTSGTSSYEQYF. The rearrangement links TRBV6-5 to TRBJ2-7, with TRBD2 matching over 9 bases. Germline-derived CDR1 and CDR2 are MNHEY and SVGAGI. The CDR3 extends over 14 amino acids. The ends lost 7 bases at V and 3 bases at J; junction bases unmatched: 7.